These T cell receptor beta chains were read from a single sample in a study of T-cell memory formation after mild COVID-19. A single record per CDR3 protein comes from TCRdb applying MiXCR to the 5' RACE reads. This table holds 190,000 or so distinct CDR3 sequences, around 25% found once. The specimen was PBMCs or a T cell subset sorted from them (not recorded which). The receptors derive from an adult woman who had mild COVID-19 (a few samples of this study predate the infection). Cell type and time point are not known. The CDR3 runs from the conserved cysteine through the conserved F or W. D genes are given only for firm matches. A clone size is listed for some rows: how often the clone was seen (once, few, many), or a class if it is expanded.

j_call	d_call	clone_size	v_call	cdr3_aa	cdr3_nt
TRBJ2-1	NA	few	TRBV6-5	CASSYTATYNEQFF	TGTGCCAGCAGTTATACGGCCACCTACAATGAGCAGTTCTTC
TRBJ2-5	NA	NA	TRBV24-1	CATSEWEVQYF	TGTGCCACCAGTGAGTGGGAGGTCCAGTACTTC
TRBJ1-5	NA	NA	TRBV4-1	CASSQDLTSNQPQHF	TGCGCCAGCAGCCAAGATTTGACGAGCAATCAGCCCCAGCATTTT
TRBJ2-5	TRBD1	few	TRBV23-1	CASSRIGTGTQETQYF	TGCGCCAGCAGTCGGATAGGGACAGGGACCCAAGAGACCCAGTACTTC
TRBJ2-5	TRBD1	NA	TRBV20-1	CSAPQTGEETQYF	TGCAGTGCTCCCCAGACAGGGGAAGAGACCCAGTACTTC
TRBJ2-1	TRBD2	few	TRBV30	CAWSTELAGNNEQFF	TGTGCCTGGAGTACCGAACTAGCGGGGAACAATGAGCAGTTCTTC
TRBJ1-1	TRBD1	few	TRBV5-1	CASSPDRGLGTEAFF	TGCGCCAGCAGCCCGGACAGGGGGCTAGGGACTGAAGCTTTCTTT
TRBJ2-5	NA	NA	TRBV6-5	CASIGTSEVGTQYF	TGTGCCAGCATCGGGACTTCCGAGGTCGGGACCCAGTACTTC
TRBJ2-6	NA	NA	TRBV24-1	CATSHGSGANVLTF	TGTGCCACCAGTCACGGCTCTGGGGCCAACGTCCTGACTTTC
TRBJ2-7	TRBD1	few	TRBV5-1	CASSLSGTGYEQYF	TGCGCCAGCAGCTTGTCCGGGACAGGGTACGAGCAGTACTTC
TRBJ1-5	NA	NA	TRBV18	CASSPPGTALSQPQHF	TGTGCCAGCTCACCACCGGGTACTGCCTTGAGTCAGCCCCAGCATTTT
TRBJ2-3	NA	NA	TRBV5-4	CASSFGGPHTDTQYF	TGTGCCAGCAGCTTTGGGGGGCCCCACACAGATACGCAGTATTTT
TRBJ1-1	NA	NA	TRBV6-5	CASTNTLNTEAFF	TGTGCCAGCACAAACACACTGAACACTGAAGCTTTCTTT
TRBJ2-7	TRBD2	NA	TRBV19	CASSFPGLADDEQYF	TGTGCCAGTAGTTTCCCGGGACTAGCGGATGACGAGCAGTACTTC
TRBJ2-1	NA	once	TRBV7-3	CASSSPTGTSYNEQFF	TGTGCCAGCAGCTCCCCTACGGGGACCTCATACAATGAGCAGTTCTTC
TRBJ2-3	NA	NA	TRBV20-1	CSASSGKVGDTQYF	TGCAGTGCTAGTTCGGGAAAAGTGGGAGATACGCAGTATTTT